This T cell receptor (beta chain) was observed in a study of T cells in women clearing cervical HPV infection. About the study: For cases, blood was sampled a median about 140 days after lesion detection, interquartile range roughly 80 to 230 days.

Study-wide points: Repertoire richness, not evenness, was significantly elevated in CIN3+ cases versus controls.

Average input was 1200 ng genomic DNA for immunoSEQ TCR beta CDR3 amplification. Here immunoSEQ multiplex PCR was the method, and the copy in TCRdb shows in-frame clones only, minus some. This specimen shows 20,000 to 25,000 clones; the ten leading clones hold under 10%. As to this clone: The antigen remains unidentified. An end of the junction does not agree with germline; a read error may underlie this.

This TCR came from a woman aged 18 to 75 with a cervical HPV16 infection that either progressed to CIN3+ or cleared (not recorded which). Source material: blood buffy coat.

The DNA read from the CDR3 is TGTGCCAGCAGATTAGGACAGGCTAGAAATTCACCC. Translating gives CASRLGQARNSP. The full CDR3 is CASRLGQARNSPLHF. This sequence joins TRBV7-2 and TRBJ1-6, with 7 bases aligning to TRBD1. The missing CDR3 end, 3 residues past where the read stops, is filled in from the germline J gene. CDR3 length equals 15 residues. Germline V CDR1 and CDR2: SGHTA, FQGNSA.